Listed here are 10 T cell receptor beta chains from one sample, sequenced in a study of cytomegalovirus exposure and HLA in healthy donors. The PCR was carried out with 60 Vbeta primers and 13 Jbeta primers. TCRdb's copy holds only in-frame clones and misses some; the assay was immunoSEQ multiplex PCR. The sample has about 220,000 clones, over 60% seen once; the top ten hold 1.8%. The sample consisted of PBMCs. The receptors shown here come from a male donor in good health and CMV-seronegative.

The rearrangement uses TRBV6-5 and TRBJ1-1, with no clear D. This CDR3 is built from 14 residues. CDR1 and CDR2 (germline): MNHEY, SVGAGI. V was shortened by 5 bases and J by 5 bases, with 15 bases between the two germline ends. The CDR3 is CASSRREGETEAFF. CDR3 nucleotide sequence: TGTGCCAGCAGTCGCCGGGAGGGAGAGACTGAAGCTTTCTTT.

The chain uses TRBV7-9 and TRBJ2-1; 8 nucleotides match TRBD2. In germline, CDR1 is SEHNR, CDR2 FQNEAQ (reference sequence). Trimming at V came to 3 bases and at J to 5 bases, leaving 3 bases not matched to a gene. CDR3 length: 14 residues. The CDR3 region is CASSFLLADNEQFF. The CDR3 DNA reads as TGTGCCAGCAGCTTTCTACTAGCGGACAATGAGCAGTTCTTC. Filled out from reference TRBV7-9 and TRBJ2-1, the complete variable domain reads DTGVSQNPRHKITKRGQNVTFRCDPISEHNRLYWYRQTLGQGPEFLTYFQNEAQLEKSRLLSDRFSAERPKGSFSTLEIQRTEQGDSAMYLCASSFLLADNEQFFGPGTRLTVL.

The chain joins TRBV19 to TRBJ2-3; 10 bases fit TRBD2. The V segment lost 6 bases and the J segment 3 bases; nucleotides outside the gene matches: 12. Looked up from germline, CDR1 is LNHDA and CDR2 is SQIVND (reference sequence). The CDR3 totals 17 residues. The CDR3 sequence is CASRATGLARKTDTQYF. CDR3 sequence (DNA): TGTGCCAGTAGGGCTACGGGACTAGCGAGGAAGACAGATACGCAGTATTTT. Together with reference TRBV19 and TRBJ2-3, the CDR3 gives the full variable domain: DGGITQSPKYLFRKEGQNVTLSCEQNLNHDAMYWYRQDPGQGLRLIYYSQIVNDFQKGDIAEGYSVSREKKESFPLTVTSAQKNPTAFYLCASRATGLARKTDTQYFGPGTRLTVL.

This sequence joins TRBV18 and TRBJ1-2; D gene unclear. V was pared by 3 bases and J by 4 bases, with 18 bases between. The V gene's germline CDR1 is KGHSH and CDR2 LQKENI. This CDR3 spans 16 amino acids. The DNA for the CDR3 is TGTGCCAGCTCACCTTGGGAGGCTGAACCAAGCTATGGCTACACCTTC. Its protein is CASSPWEAEPSYGYTF.

V and J are TRBV6-6 and TRBJ1-5, with unresolved D. This CDR3 has 12 amino acids. Germline lookup yields CDR1 MNHNY and CDR2 SVGAGI (reference sequence). V lost 3 bases, J lost 10 bases, and 10 bases lay in between. The CDR3 nucleotides read TGTGCCAGCAGTTATGAAGGCGGACCCCAGCATTTT. Residues: CASSYEGGPQHF.

This chain links TRBV6-6 with TRBJ2-5, with 14 positions matching TRBD2. The J segment lost 5 bases and the V segment lost 4 bases, leaving 3 bases of the junction unmatched. This CDR3 spans 15 amino acids. Per the germline V gene, CDR1 is MNHNY and CDR2 is SVGAGI (reference sequence). The chain's CDR3 is CASSSTSGGAETQYF. CDR3 DNA sequence: TGTGCCAGCAGTTCGACTAGCGGGGGGGCTGAGACCCAGTACTTC.

The chain has TRBV21-1 and TRBJ2-7; TRBD1, the D gene given by the table, was not confirmed from the DNA. TRBV21-1 counts as a pseudogene. The CDR3 runs 15 residues. The CDR3 nucleotides read TGTGCCAGCAGCAAAGACACAGGGAGCTCCTACGAGCAGTACTTC. It codes for CASSKDTGSSYEQYF.

The chain joins TRBV18 to TRBJ2-1, with 16 nucleotides matching TRBD2. From germline, CDR1 is KGHSH and CDR2 LQKENI. The CDR3 has 17 residues. Trimming removed 6 bases from V and 8 bases from J; junction bases left unmatched: 10. This chain's CDR3 is CASSPGLAGGPFDEQFF. The CDR3 DNA follows: TGTGCCAGCTCCCCGGGACTAGCGGGAGGGCCGTTCGATGAGCAGTTCTTC.

The chain links TRBV4-3 to TRBJ2-7, with 7 bases matching TRBD1. Germline-derived CDR1 and CDR2 are LGHNA and YSLEER. V shed 3 bases, J shed 7 bases, and the junction held 9 bases outside the gene matches. The CDR3 has 14 residues. In nucleotides, the CDR3 is TGCGCCAGCAGCCAGGAGACAGGGCAGAGGGAGCAGTACTTC. Protein sequence: CASSQETGQREQYF.

The chain links TRBV9 to TRBJ1-5; the match to TRBD1 covers 9 bases. Germline values: CDR1 SGDLS, CDR2 YYNGEE. With V trimmed by 6 bases and J by 5 bases, 9 bases remained unmatched. There are 15 residues in the CDR3. CDR3 region: CASTRTGGADQPQHF. The CDR3 DNA reads as TGTGCCAGCACCCGAACAGGGGGCGCCGATCAGCCCCAGCATTTT.